The clone carrying this TCR beta chain has more than one count but fewer than ten. The sample originates from a study of primary melanoma T cells and metastatic recurrence. The germline V and J ends were trimmed by 2 bases and 0 bases, with 10 bases remaining between them. The germline V gene encodes CDR1 SGHNT and CDR2 YENEEA. This CDR3 is built from 15 residues. Profiling relied on immunoSEQ multiplex PCR, and the TCRdb table lists in-frame clones only, not all of them. This sample has about 450 clones; over 75% occur once, and the top ten carry 18%. This chain connects TRBV11-3 to TRBJ1-1; tentatively, D is TRBD1 (6 bases). The sample was melanoma tumor tissue. The clonotype was recovered from a human donor with melanoma. CDR3 loop: CASSLQTGLNTEAFF. In DNA, the CDR3 is TGTGCCAGCAGCTTACAGACAGGTCTGAACACTGAAGCTTTCTTT.